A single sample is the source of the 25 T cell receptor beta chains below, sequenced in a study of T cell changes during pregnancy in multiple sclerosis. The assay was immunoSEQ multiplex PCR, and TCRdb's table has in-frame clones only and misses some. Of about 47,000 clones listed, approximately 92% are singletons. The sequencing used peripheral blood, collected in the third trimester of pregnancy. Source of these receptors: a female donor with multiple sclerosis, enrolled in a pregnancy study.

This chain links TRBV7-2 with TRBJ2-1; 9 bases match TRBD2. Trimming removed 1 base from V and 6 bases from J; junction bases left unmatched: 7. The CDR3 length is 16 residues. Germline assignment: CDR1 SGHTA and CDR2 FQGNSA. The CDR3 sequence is CASSLELAGGSNEQFF. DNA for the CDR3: TGTGCCAGCAGCTTAGAATTGGCGGGAGGGAGCAATGAGCAGTTCTTC.

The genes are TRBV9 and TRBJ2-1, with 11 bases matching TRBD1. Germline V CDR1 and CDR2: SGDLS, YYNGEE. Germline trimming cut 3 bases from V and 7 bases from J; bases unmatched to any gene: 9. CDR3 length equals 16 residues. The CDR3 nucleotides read TGTGCCAGCAGCGACCGACCGGGACAGGGGGTGAATGAGCAGTTCTTC. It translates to CASSDRPGQGVNEQFF. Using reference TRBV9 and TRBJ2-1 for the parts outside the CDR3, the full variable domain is DSGVTQTPKHLITATGQRVTLRCSPRSGDLSVYWYQQSLDQGLQFLIQYYNGEERAKGNILERFSAQQFPDLHSELNLSSLELGDSALYFCASSDRPGQGVNEQFFGPGTRLTVL.

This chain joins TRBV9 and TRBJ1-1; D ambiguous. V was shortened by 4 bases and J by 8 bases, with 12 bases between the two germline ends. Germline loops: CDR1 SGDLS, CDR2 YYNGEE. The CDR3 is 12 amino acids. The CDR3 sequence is CASSPEGQEAFF. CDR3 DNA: TGTGCCAGCAGCCCCGAGGGCCAGGAAGCTTTCTTT.

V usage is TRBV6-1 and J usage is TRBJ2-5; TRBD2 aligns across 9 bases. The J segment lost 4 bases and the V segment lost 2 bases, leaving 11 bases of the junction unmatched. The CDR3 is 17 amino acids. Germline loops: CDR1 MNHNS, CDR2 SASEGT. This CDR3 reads CASSELRAGGYGETQYF. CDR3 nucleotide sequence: TGTGCCAGCAGTGAATTGCGAGCGGGAGGTTATGGAGAGACCCAGTACTTC.

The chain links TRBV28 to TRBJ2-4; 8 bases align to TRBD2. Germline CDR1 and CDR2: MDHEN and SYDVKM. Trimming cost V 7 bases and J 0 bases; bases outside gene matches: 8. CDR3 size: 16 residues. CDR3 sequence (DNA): TGTGCCAGCACCCCAGCGGGAGCGAAAGCCAAAAACATTCAGTACTTC. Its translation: CASTPAGAKAKNIQYF.

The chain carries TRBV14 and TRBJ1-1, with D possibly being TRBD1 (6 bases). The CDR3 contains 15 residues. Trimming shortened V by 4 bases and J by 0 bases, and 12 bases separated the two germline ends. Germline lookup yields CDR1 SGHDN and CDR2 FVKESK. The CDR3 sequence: CASSPRGGLNTEAFF. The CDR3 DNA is TGTGCCAGCAGCCCGCGAGGGGGTTTGAACACTGAAGCTTTCTTT.

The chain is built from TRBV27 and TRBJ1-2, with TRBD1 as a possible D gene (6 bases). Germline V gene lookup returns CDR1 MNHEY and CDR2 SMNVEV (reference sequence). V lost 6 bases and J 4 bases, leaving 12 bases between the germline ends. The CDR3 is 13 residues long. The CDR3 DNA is TGTGCCAGCAGCCAAGGACAGCTCTATGGCTACACCTTC. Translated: CASSQGQLYGYTF.

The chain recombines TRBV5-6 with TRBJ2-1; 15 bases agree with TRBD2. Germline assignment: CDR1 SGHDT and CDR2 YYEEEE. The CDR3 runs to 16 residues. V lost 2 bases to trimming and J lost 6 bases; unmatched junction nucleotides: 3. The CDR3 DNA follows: TGTGCCAGCAGCTTACCGGGACTAGCGGGAGGCAATGAGCAGTTCTTC. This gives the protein CASSLPGLAGGNEQFF.

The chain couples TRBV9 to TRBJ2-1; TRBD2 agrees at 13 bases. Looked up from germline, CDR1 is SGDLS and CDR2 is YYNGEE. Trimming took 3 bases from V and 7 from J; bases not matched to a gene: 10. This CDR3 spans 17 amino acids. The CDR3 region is CASSAHGLAGVGNEQFF. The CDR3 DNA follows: TGTGCCAGCAGCGCCCATGGACTAGCGGGAGTGGGAAATGAGCAGTTCTTC.

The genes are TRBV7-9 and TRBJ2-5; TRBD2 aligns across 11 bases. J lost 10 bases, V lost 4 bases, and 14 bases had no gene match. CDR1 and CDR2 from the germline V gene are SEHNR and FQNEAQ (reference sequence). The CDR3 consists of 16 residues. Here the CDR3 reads CASSYSTSGSQRSQYF. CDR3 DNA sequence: TGTGCCAGCAGCTACAGTACTAGCGGGAGCCAACGAAGCCAGTACTTC.

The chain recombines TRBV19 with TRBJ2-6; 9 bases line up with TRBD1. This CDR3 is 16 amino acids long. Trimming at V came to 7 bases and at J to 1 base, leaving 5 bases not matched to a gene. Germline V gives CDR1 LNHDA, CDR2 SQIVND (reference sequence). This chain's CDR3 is CASTTGGASGANVLTF. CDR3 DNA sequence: TGTGCCAGTACCACAGGGGGCGCGTCTGGGGCCAACGTCCTGACTTTC.

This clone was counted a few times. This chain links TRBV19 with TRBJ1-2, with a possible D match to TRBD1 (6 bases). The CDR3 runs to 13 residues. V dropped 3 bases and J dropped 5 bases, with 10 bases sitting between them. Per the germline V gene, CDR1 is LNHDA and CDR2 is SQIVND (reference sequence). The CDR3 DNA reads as TGTGCCAGTAGTATGAGGGGGAAGTATGGCTACACCTTC. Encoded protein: CASSMRGKYGYTF.

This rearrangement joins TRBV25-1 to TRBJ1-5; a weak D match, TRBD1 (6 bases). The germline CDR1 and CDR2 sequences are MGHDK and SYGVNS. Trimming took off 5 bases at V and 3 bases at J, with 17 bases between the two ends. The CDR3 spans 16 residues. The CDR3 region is CASSPSGRGYNQPQHF. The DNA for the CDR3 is TGTGCCAGCAGTCCTTCGGGGAGGGGGTACAATCAGCCCCAGCATTTT.

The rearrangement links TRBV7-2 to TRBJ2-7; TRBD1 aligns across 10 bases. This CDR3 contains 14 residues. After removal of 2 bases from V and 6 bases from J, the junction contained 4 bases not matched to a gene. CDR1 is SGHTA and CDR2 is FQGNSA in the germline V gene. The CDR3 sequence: CASSLQGQGREQYF. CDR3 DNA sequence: TGTGCCAGCAGCTTACAGGGACAGGGGCGCGAGCAGTACTTC. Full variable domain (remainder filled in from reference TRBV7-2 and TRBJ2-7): GAGVSQSPSNKVTEKGKDVELRCDPISGHTALYWYRQSLGQGLEFLIYFQGNSAPDKSGLPSDRFSAERTGGSVSTLTIQRTQQEDSAVYLCASSLQGQGREQYFGPGTRLTVT.

The CDR3 bases are TGTGCCAGCAGTTTGGGAGACGTTCGGAGCTACGAGCAGTACTTC. Translation: CASSLGDVRSYEQYF. This chain uses TRBV6-5 with TRBJ2-5, with D perhaps matching TRBD2 (5 bases). The DNA end lines up better with TRBJ2-7; the J call may be wrong. The CDR3 is 15 amino acids. Germline V CDR1 and CDR2: MNHEY, SVGAGI.

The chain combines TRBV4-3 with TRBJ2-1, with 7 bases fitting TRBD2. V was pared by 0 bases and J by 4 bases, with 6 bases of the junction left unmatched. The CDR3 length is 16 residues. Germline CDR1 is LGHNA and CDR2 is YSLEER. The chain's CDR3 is CASSQDGAGAYNEQFF. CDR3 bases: TGCGCCAGCAGCCAAGACGGGGCGGGAGCTTACAATGAGCAGTTCTTC.

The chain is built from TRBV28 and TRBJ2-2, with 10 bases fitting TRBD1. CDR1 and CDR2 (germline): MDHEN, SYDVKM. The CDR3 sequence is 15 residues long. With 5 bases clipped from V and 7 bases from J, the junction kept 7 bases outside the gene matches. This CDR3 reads CASSPDRGQDGELFF. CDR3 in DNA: TGTGCCAGCAGTCCCGACAGGGGGCAGGACGGGGAGCTGTTTTTT.

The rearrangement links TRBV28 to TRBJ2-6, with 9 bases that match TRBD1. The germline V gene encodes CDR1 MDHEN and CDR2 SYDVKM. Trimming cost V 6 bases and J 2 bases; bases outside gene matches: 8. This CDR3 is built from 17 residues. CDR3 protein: CASSPGTGRTGANVLTF. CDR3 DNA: TGTGCCAGCAGCCCTGGGACAGGGAGGACTGGGGCCAACGTCCTGACTTTC.

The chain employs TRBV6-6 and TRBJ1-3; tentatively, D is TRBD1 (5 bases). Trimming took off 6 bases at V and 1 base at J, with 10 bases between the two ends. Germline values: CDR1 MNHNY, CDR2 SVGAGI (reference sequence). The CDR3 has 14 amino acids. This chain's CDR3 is CASSTQGSGNTIYF. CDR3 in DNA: TGTGCCAGCAGCACCCAGGGATCTGGAAACACCATATATTTT.

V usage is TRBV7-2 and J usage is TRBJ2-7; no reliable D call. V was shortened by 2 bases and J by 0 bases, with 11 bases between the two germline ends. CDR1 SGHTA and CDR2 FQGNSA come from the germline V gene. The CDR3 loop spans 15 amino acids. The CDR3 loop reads CASSLIEASSYEQYF. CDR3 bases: TGTGCCAGCAGCTTAATAGAGGCCAGCTCCTACGAGCAGTACTTC.

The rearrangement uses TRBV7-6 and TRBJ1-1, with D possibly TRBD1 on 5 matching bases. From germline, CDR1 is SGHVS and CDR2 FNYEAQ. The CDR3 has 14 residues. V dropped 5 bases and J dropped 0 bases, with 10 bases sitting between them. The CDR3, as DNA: TGTGCCAGCAGCGCGGGACGTTTGAACACTGAAGCTTTCTTT. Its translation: CASSAGRLNTEAFF.

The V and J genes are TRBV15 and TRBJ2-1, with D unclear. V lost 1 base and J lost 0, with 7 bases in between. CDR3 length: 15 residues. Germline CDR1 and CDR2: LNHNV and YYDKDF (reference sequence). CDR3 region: CATSRGGISYNEQFF. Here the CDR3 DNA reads TGTGCCACCAGCAGAGGAGGAATCTCCTACAATGAGCAGTTCTTC.

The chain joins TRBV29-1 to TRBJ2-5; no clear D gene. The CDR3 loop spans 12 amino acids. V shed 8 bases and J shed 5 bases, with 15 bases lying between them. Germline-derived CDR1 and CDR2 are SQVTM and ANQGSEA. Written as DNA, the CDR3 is TGCAGCACCGAGGATGCGCCGGAGACCCAGTACTTC. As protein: CSTEDAPETQYF.

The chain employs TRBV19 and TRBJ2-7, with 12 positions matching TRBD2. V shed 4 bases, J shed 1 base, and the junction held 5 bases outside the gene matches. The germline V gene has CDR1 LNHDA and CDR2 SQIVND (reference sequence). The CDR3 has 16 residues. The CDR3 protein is CASSRGLAGHSYEQYF. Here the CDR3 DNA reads TGTGCCAGTAGTAGAGGACTAGCGGGACATTCCTACGAGCAGTACTTC.

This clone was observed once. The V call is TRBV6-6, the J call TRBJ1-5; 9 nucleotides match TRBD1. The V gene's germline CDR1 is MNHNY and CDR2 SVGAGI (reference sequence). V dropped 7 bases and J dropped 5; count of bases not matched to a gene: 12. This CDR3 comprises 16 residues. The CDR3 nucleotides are TGTGCCAGCAAGGACTCCGGGACAGGGCCCTATCAGCCCCAGCATTTT. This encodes CASKDSGTGPYQPQHF.